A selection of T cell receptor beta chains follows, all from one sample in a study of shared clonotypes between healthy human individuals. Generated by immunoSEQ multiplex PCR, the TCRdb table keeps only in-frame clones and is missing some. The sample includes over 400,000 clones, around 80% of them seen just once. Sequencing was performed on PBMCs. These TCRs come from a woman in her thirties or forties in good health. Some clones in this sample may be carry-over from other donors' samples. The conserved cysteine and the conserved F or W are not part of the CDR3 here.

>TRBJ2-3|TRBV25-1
ASRSPADTQY
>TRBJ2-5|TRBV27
ASSFGGRETQY
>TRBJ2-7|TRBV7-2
ASSLLGGSGGSYEQY
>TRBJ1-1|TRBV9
ASSRWTGRNTEAF
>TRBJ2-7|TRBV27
ASRPRAAFLEQY
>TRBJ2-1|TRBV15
ATSAGALSRNKQF
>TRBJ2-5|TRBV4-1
ASSQDIETQY
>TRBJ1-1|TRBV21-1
ASSKEAAGAGRNTEAF
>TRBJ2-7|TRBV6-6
ASSPRQHAGNYEQY
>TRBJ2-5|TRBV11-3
ASSKDYLGTQY
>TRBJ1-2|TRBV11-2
ASSLNRGANYGYT
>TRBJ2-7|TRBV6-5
ATCGVGQGAEQY
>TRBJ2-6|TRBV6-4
ASSDSGGANVLT
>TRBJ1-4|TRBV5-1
ASSLAGTANEKLF
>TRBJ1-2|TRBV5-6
ASSVRQGGYT
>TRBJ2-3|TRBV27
ASRWSYQNTDTQY
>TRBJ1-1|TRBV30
AWSRRGGASTEAF
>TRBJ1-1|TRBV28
ASSLTVPRTEAF
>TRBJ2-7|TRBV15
ATSRVGAGGYEQY
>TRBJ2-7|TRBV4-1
ASGKGDSDYEQY
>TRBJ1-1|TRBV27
ASSDWARSTIAF
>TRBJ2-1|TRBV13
ASSPAGTSGNEQF
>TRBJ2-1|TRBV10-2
ASSESAVRNASI
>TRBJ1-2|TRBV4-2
ASSHSGSTVYGYT
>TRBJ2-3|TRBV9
ASSVVGDRTDTQY
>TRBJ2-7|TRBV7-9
ASSFYRGTYEQY
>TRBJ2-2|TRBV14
ASSRDRGRAGELF
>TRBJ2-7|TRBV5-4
ASSPGSPSGRNYEQY
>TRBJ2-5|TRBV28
ASSLPGQGQETQY
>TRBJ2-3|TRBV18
ASSPRASSTDTQY
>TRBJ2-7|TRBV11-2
ASSWSGQADYEQY
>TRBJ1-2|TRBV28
ASSLSGFVSGQGVYGYT
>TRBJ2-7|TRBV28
ASSFPGASYEQY
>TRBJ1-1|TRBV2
ASSDQGADTEAF
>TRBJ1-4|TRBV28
ASSSGVSEKLF
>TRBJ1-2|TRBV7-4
ASSSRTARKTYGYT
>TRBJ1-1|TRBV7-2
ASSLYRDTEAF
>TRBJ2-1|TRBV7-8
ASSLGTTGYNEQF
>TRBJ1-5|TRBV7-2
ASSLEFNQPQH
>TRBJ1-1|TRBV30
AWRPKLGPGGDEAF
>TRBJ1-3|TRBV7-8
ASSPRSWGSGNTIY
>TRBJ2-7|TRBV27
ASSPSGSASYEQY
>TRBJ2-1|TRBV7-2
ASSSLRLAGEYEQF
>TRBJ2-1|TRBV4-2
ASSPTSGRAREQF
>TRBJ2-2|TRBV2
ASRDRTNTGELF
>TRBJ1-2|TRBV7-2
ASSLSGYGYT
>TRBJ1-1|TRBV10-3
AISERPPEAF
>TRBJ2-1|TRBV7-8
ASSLARLAGVGEQF
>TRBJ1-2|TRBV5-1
ASSPGQTNYGYT
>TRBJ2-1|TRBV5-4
ASSYTQGLYNEQF
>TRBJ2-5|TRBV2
ASRELPGQGSETQY
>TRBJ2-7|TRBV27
ASGRTPSYEQY